This TCR beta chain was profiled in a study of response to subunit inactivated influenza vaccine. TCRdb itself ran the RT-PCR reads through MiXCR, one entry per CDR3 protein. Of 180,000 or so distinct CDR3 sequences listed, more than 10% were seen once; the top ten hold over 25%. Germline V CDR1 and CDR2: SGHDT, YYEEEE. This CDR3 contains 14 residues. Trimming took off 0 bases at V and 4 bases at J, with 10 bases between the two ends. A further study also used this sample, focusing on T cells expressing NK-cell markers. In that study: Beta-chain TCR cDNA was generated via 5'RACE template switching with UMIs. Source material for TCR beta repertoires consisted of sorted CD3+CD56+NKG2C+, CD3+CD56+NKG2C- and CD3+CD56-NKG2C+ T cells. Clarity on HCMV specificity was lacking for the expanded NKG2C+ T cell clones.

The chain carries TRBV5-6 and TRBJ1-1, with D uncertain. The sequence came from a man over 45 who received an inactivated influenza vaccine. The input for sequencing was CD8+ T cells sorted from PBMCs, taken 11 to 12 days after vaccination. The CDR3: CASSLGLLGTEAFF. CDR3 DNA sequence: TGTGCCAGCAGCTTGGGACTTTTGGGCACTGAAGCTTTCTTT.